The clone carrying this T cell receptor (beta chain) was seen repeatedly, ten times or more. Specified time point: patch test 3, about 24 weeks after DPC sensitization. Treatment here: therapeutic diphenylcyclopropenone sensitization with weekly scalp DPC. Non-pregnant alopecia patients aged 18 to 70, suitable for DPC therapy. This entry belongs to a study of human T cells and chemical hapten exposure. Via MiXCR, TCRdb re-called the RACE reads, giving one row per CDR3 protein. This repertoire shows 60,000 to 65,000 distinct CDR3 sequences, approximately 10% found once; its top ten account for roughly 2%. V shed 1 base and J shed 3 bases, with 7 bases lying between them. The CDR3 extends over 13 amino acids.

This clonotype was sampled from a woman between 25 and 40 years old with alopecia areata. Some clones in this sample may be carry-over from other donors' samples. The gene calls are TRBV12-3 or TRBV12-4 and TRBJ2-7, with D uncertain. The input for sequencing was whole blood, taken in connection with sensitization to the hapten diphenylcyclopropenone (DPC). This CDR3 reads CASSLGQNYEQYF. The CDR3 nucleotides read TGTGCCAGCAGTTTAGGGCAGAACTACGAGCAGTACTTC.